Detailed here is one TCR beta chain. The data originate from a study of blood T cell repertoires in COVID-19. As processed by the authors: Estimation of nucleated cell counts relied on the amplification of reference gene primers. The assay was immunoSEQ multiplex PCR, and TCRdb's table has in-frame clones only and misses some. That table furnishes V, J and clone size, whereas the DNA furnished D and trimming. This table has around 130,000 clones, around 84% appearing once. Sequenced input: peripheral blood. This TCR came from a man under 40 with COVID-19, enrolled during active disease.

The CDR3 reads CSVEETSGSSYEQYF. DNA for the CDR3: TGCAGCGTTGAAGAAACTAGCGGGAGTTCCTACGAGCAGTACTTC. This sequence joins TRBV29-1 and TRBJ2-7; 11 nucleotides align to TRBD2. CDR3 length: 15 amino acids. Germline CDR1 and CDR2: SQVTM and ANQGSEA. Trimming at V came to 0 bases and at J to 1 base, leaving 2 bases not matched to a gene.